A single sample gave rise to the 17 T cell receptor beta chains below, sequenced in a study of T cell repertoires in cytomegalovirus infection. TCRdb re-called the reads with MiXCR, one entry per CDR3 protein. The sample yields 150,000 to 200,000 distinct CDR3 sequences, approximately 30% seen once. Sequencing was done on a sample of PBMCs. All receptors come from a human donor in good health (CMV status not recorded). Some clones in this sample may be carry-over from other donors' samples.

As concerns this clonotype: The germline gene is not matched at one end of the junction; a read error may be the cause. In DNA, the CDR3 is TGTGCCAGCAGCTTAGCGTCGGAGACCCAGAACTTC. Its translation is CASSLASETQNF. The chain carries TRBV7-2 and TRBJ2-5; no definite D call. CDR3 length: 12 amino acids. CDR1 and CDR2 (germline): SGHTA, FQGNSA.

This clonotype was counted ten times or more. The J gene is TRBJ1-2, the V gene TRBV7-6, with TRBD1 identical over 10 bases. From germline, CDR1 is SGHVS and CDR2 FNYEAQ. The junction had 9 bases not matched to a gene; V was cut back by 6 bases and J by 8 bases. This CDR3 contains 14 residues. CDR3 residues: CASSAGTGDQGYTF. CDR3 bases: TGTGCCAGCAGTGCGGGGACAGGGGATCAGGGCTACACCTTC.

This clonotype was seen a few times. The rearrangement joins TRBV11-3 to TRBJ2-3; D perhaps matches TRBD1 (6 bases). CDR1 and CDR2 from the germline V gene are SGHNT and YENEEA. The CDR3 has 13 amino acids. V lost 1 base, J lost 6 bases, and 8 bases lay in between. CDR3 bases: TGTGCCAGCAGCTTAGCACAGGGCGATACGCAGTATTTT. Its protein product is CASSLAQGDTQYF.

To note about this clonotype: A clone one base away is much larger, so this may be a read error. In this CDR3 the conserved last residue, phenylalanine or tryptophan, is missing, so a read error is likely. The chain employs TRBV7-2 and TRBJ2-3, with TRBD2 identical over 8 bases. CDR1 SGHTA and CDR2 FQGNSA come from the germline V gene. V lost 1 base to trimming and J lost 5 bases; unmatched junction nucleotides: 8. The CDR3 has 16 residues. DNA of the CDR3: TGTGCCAGCAGCTTAGTGGCCTTAGCGGGGAAAGATACGCAGTATTCT. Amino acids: CASSLVALAGKDTQYS.

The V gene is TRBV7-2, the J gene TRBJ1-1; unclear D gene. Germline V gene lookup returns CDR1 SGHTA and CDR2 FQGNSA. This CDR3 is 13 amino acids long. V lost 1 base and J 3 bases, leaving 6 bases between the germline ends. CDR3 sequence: CASSLERDTEAFF. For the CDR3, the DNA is TGTGCCAGCAGCTTAGAGAGGGACACTGAAGCTTTCTTT.

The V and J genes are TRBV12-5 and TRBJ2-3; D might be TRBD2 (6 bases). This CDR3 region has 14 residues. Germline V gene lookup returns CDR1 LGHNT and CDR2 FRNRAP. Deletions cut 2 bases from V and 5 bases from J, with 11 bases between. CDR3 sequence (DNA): TGTGCTAGTGGTTTGAGGTTGGGGGGAGATACGCAGTATTTT. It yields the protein CASGLRLGGDTQYF. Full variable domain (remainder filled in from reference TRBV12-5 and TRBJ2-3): DARVTQTPRHKVTEMGQEVTMRCQPILGHNTVFWYRQTMMQGLELLAYFRNRAPLDDSGMPKDRFSAEMPDATLATLKIQPSEPRDSAVYFCASGLRLGGDTQYFGPGTRLTVL.

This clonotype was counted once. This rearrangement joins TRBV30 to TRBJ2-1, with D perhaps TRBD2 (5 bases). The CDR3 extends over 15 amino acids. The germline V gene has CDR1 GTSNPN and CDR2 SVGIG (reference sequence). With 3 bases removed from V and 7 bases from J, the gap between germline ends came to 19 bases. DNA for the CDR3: TGTGCCTGGAGCCCGGGGTATCGAGATACTAATGAGCAGTTCTTC. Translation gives CAWSPGYRDTNEQFF.

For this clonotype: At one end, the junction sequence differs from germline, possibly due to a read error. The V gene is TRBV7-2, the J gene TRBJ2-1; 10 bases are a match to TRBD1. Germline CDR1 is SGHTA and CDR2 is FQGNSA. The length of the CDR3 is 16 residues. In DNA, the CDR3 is TGTGCCAGCAGCTTTACCGGGACAGGGGTCTACAATGAACAGTTCTTC. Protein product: CASSFTGTGVYNEQFF.

The chain's CDR3 is CASSLVSGTGHNQPQHF. The DNA of the CDR3 is TGTGCCAGCAGCTTAGTTTCGGGGACAGGCCACAATCAGCCCCAGCATTTT. This chain joins TRBV7-9 and TRBJ1-5; 8 bases are shared with TRBD1. In germline, CDR1 is SEHNR, CDR2 FQNEAQ (reference sequence). The CDR3 is 17 amino acids. Losses at the gene ends were 1 base for V and 3 bases for J; bases not matched to a gene: 8.

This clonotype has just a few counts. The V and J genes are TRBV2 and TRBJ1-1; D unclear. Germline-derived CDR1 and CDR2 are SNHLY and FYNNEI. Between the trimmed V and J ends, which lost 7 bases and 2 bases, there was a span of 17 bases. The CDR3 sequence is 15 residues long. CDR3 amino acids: CASTTEAGPNTEAFF. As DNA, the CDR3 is TGTGCCAGCACCACAGAGGCGGGCCCAAACACTGAAGCTTTCTTT.

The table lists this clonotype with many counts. In DNA, the CDR3 is TGTGCCAGCAGCTTAGGGGTCAGGGTGAAGAACACCGGGGAGCTGTTTTTT. Its translation: CASSLGVRVKNTGELFF. The V and J genes are TRBV7-2 and TRBJ2-2, with D perhaps matching TRBD1 (5 bases). V was clipped by 1 base and J by 1 base, with 13 bases between them. There are 17 residues in the CDR3. Per the germline V gene, CDR1 is SGHTA and CDR2 is FQGNSA.

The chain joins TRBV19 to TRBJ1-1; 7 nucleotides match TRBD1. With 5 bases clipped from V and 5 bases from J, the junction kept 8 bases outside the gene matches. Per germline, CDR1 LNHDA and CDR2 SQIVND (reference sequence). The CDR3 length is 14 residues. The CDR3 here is CASSPLTGRTEAFF. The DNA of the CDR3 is TGTGCCAGTAGTCCCCTGACAGGGAGGACTGAAGCTTTCTTT.

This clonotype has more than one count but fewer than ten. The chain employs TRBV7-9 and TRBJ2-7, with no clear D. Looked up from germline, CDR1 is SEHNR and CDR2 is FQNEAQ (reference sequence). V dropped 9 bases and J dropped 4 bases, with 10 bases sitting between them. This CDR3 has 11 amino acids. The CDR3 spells CASGGVYEQYF. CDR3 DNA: TGTGCCAGTGGTGGTGTTTACGAGCAGTACTTC.

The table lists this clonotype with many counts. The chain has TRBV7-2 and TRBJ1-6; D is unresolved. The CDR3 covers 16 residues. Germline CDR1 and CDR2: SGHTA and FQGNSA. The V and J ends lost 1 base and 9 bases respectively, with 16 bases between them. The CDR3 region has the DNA TGTGCCAGCAGCTTAGGATTACGGGAGAAGGGTTCACCCCTCCACTTT. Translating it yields CASSLGLREKGSPLHF.

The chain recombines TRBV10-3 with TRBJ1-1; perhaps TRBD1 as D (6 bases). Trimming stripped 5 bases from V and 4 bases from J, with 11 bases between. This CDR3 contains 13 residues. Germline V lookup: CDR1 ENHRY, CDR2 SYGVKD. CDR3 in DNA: TGTGCCATCAGTAGGACAGAGGGCACTGAAGCTTTCTTT. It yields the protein CAISRTEGTEAFF.

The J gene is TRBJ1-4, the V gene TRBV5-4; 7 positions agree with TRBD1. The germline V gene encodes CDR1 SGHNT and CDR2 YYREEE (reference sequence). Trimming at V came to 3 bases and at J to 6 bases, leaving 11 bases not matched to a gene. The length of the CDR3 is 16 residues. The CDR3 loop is CASSYPGQVGDEKLFF. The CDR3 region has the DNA TGTGCCAGCAGCTATCCCGGACAGGTTGGGGATGAAAAACTGTTTTTT.

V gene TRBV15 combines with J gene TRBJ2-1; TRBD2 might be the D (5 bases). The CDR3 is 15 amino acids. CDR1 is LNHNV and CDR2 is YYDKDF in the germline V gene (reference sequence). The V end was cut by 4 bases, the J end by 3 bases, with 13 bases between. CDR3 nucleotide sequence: TGTGCCACCAGCACGGACGGAGCGGACTACAATGAGCAGTTCTTC. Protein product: CATSTDGADYNEQFF.